These 14 T cell receptor beta chains were sequenced from one sample in a study of blood T cell repertoires in COVID-19. Profiled with immunoSEQ multiplex PCR; TCRdb holds only in-frame clones, not every one. The data show 210,000 or so clones, around 90% seen once. Source material: peripheral blood. The receptors originated from a young man with COVID-19, enrolled during active disease.

The chain carries TRBV28 and TRBJ2-7; maybe TRBD2 (6 bases). V gave up 6 bases and J gave up 3 bases, with 15 bases separating them. The V gene's germline CDR1 is MDHEN and CDR2 SYDVKM. The CDR3 totals 14 residues. CDR3 sequence: CASRAGGVSYEQYF. The DNA for the CDR3 is TGTGCCAGCAGGGCCGGGGGAGTAAGCTACGAGCAGTACTTC.

The chain recombines TRBV7-8 with TRBJ2-3; 9 nucleotides match TRBD2. The trim removed 1 base at V and 0 bases at J, leaving 8 bases unmatched. Germline loops: CDR1 SGHVS, CDR2 FQNEAQ. The length of the CDR3 is 18 residues. Here the CDR3 DNA reads TGTGCCAGCAGCTTAGGAGGTAGCGGGAGAGCTAGCACAGATACGCAGTATTTT. As protein: CASSLGGSGRASTDTQYF. Looking up the rest from reference TRBV7-8 and TRBJ2-3 gives the full variable domain: GAGVSQSPRYKVAKRGQDVALRCDPISGHVSLFWYQQALGQGPEFLTYFQNEAQLDKSGLPSDRFFAERPEGSVSTLKIQRTQQEDSAVYLCASSLGGSGRASTDTQYFGPGTRLTVL.

The chain joins TRBV4-2 to TRBJ1-6, with unresolved D. Germline CDR1 and CDR2: LGHNA and YNFKEQ. There are 16 residues in the CDR3. V was pared by 0 bases and J by 4 bases, with 10 bases between. The CDR3, as DNA: TGTGCCAGCAGCCAAGAACTTACAGATTATAATTCACCCCTCCACTTT. This encodes CASSQELTDYNSPLHF.

The V gene is TRBV4-1, the J gene TRBJ1-1, with 8 nucleotides matching TRBD1. Per the germline V gene, CDR1 is MGHRA and CDR2 is YSYEKL. V dropped 1 base and J dropped 2; count of bases not matched to a gene: 6. The CDR3 loop spans 16 amino acids. The CDR3 region is CASSQVPGQGNTEAFF. The DNA for the CDR3 is TGCGCCAGCAGCCAAGTTCCAGGACAGGGAAACACTGAAGCTTTCTTT.

This clone appeared a single time. The chain joins TRBV7-2 to TRBJ2-7; 7 bases are shared with TRBD2. CDR3 length: 14 amino acids. The V segment lost 5 bases and the J segment 3 bases; nucleotides outside the gene matches: 7. Germline CDR1 SGHTA, CDR2 FQGNSA. The CDR3 here is CASSIQAGNYEQYF. CDR3 bases: TGTGCCAGCAGCATACAAGCGGGGAACTACGAGCAGTACTTC.

The chain employs TRBV2 and TRBJ2-7, with 8 nucleotides matching TRBD1. Germline V CDR1 and CDR2: SNHLY, FYNNEI. Trimming took 8 bases from V and 2 from J; bases not matched to a gene: 11. The CDR3 extends over 15 amino acids. CDR3 in amino acids: CASSLGQGAAYEQYF. The DNA of the CDR3 is TGTGCCAGCTCCCTGGGGCAGGGGGCGGCCTACGAGCAGTACTTC.

V is TRBV5-1 and J is TRBJ1-2; 12 bases agree with TRBD1. Germline CDR1 SGHRS, CDR2 YFSETQ. Trimming took 4 bases from V and 6 from J; bases not matched to a gene: 10. This CDR3 contains 16 residues. CDR3 bases: TGCGCCAGCAGCCCTACAGGGACAGGGGGCTCGCATGGCTACACCTTC. Its translation: CASSPTGTGGSHGYTF.

J is TRBJ2-1 and V is TRBV12-5, with D possibly being TRBD1 (5 bases). Germline V lookup: CDR1 LGHNT, CDR2 FRNRAP. Between the trimmed V and J ends, which lost 6 bases and 9 bases, there was a span of 12 bases. The CDR3 loop spans 12 amino acids. This chain's CDR3 is CASGSGSPEQFF. CDR3 bases: TGTGCTAGTGGCTCAGGGTCCCCTGAGCAGTTCTTC.

The genes are TRBV28 and TRBJ1-2; D not certain. Germline V gene data show CDR1 as MDHEN and CDR2 as SYDVKM. V was cut by 5 bases and J by 0 bases, with 16 bases left in between. The CDR3 runs 16 residues. CDR3 DNA sequence: TGTGCCAGCAGTAATTGGCGGGAAGACACTAACTATGGCTACACCTTC. This sequence encodes CASSNWREDTNYGYTF.

The V and J genes are TRBV11-2 and TRBJ2-7, with D uncertain. CDR1 is SGHAT, CDR2 FQNNGV, per germline. This CDR3 has 14 amino acids. The ends were cut back, 5 bases at V and 6 bases at J, with 17 bases in the middle. The DNA of the CDR3 is TGTGCCAGCAGCCCCCCCTTGTCAGGCTCCGAGCAGTACTTC. This sequence encodes CASSPPLSGSEQYF.

A single count supports this clone. J is TRBJ1-5 and V is TRBV11-2; 8 bases match TRBD1. V was pared by 3 bases and J by 5 bases, with 6 bases of the junction left unmatched. The CDR3 covers 15 residues. CDR1 is SGHAT, CDR2 FQNNGV, per germline. The CDR3 is CASSFGQGGDQPQHF. Here the CDR3 DNA reads TGTGCCAGCAGCTTCGGACAGGGAGGAGATCAGCCCCAGCATTTT.

The CDR3 sequence: CAVGGQSNTEAFF. The CDR3 nucleotides are TGTGCCGTCGGGGGACAGTCGAACACTGAAGCTTTCTTT. The J gene is TRBJ1-1, the V gene TRBV10-3; TRBD1 matches 7 bases. This CDR3 is 13 amino acids long. J was trimmed by 1 base and V by 11 bases; bases with no gene match: 7. The germline gives CDR1 ENHRY, CDR2 SYGVKD.

The chain combines TRBV19 with TRBJ1-1; no reliable D call. Germline V lookup: CDR1 LNHDA, CDR2 SQIVND (reference sequence). The CDR3 is made up of 14 amino acids. Trimming pared 5 bases from V and 0 bases from J, leaving 10 bases between. CDR3 coding DNA: TGTGCCAGTAGTGTCTGGGCCCTGAACACTGAAGCTTTCTTT. Its translation is CASSVWALNTEAFF.

The rearrangement links TRBV9 to TRBJ1-5; 10 positions match TRBD1. CDR1 SGDLS and CDR2 YYNGEE come from the germline V gene. The CDR3 consists of 17 residues. V dropped 2 bases and J dropped 4; count of bases not matched to a gene: 9. The CDR3 coding sequence is TGTGCCAGCAGCGTGGAGACAGGGGGCGGGAAGAATCAGCCCCAGCATTTT. This encodes CASSVETGGGKNQPQHF.